These 31 T cell receptor beta chains were all obtained from the same sample, sequenced in a study of PD-1 blockade in classical Hodgkin lymphoma. The method was immunoSEQ multiplex PCR; TCRdb's version includes in-frame clones alone and lacks a portion of them. The sample contains over 25,000 clones, 70% to 80% of which appear only once. Described time point: cycle 4 day 1 (C4D1), after 6 weeks of nivolumab. Brentuximab vedotin exposure varied among the patients, all of whom had relapsed after autologous stem cell transplantation. The source was peripheral blood mononuclear cells (PBMCs), collected before the fourth cycle of nivolumab. The receptors were gathered from a human donor with classical Hodgkin lymphoma.

With regard to this clone: The identical CDR3 is also encoded by other nucleotide sequences in the sample. V gene TRBV7-3 combines with J gene TRBJ2-7, with 7 bases fitting TRBD2. The CDR3 has 15 amino acids. V shed 5 bases and J 1 base; nucleotides not matched to a gene: 8. Germline values: CDR1 SGHTA, CDR2 FQGTGA. CDR3 nucleotides: TGTGCCAGCAGCCCCGTTGGGGGGGGGTCCTACGAGCAGTACTTC. It translates to CASSPVGGGSYEQYF.

This chain joins TRBV9 and TRBJ2-4; either TRBD1 or TRBD2 may supply D (6 bases each). In germline, CDR1 is SGDLS, CDR2 YYNGEE. The CDR3 extends over 16 amino acids. V was pared by 3 bases and J by 0 bases, with 13 bases between. The CDR3 sequence: CASSAGATLAKNIQYF. The CDR3 nucleotides read TGTGCCAGCAGCGCGGGGGCCACCCTAGCCAAAAACATTCAGTACTTC.

The rearrangement links TRBV5-1 to TRBJ2-1, with 8 bases that match TRBD2. CDR1 and CDR2 (germline): SGHRS, YFSETQ. V shed 2 bases, J shed 7 bases, and the junction held 8 bases outside the gene matches. The CDR3 sequence is 15 residues long. For the CDR3, the DNA is TGCGCCAGCAGCTTCGGACTAGCTAAGGTGAATGAGCAGTTCTTC. Its translation: CASSFGLAKVNEQFF.

The chain combines TRBV30 with TRBJ2-1; TRBD1 agrees at 10 bases. The CDR3 is 13 amino acids. Per the germline V gene, CDR1 is GTSNPN and CDR2 is SVGIG (reference sequence). V lost 7 bases and J lost 8; bases outside the gene matches: 8. The CDR3 loop is CALKGQGIHEQFF. The CDR3, as DNA: TGTGCCTTAAAGGGACAGGGGATCCATGAGCAGTTCTTC.

The gene calls are TRBV12-5 and TRBJ1-1; TRBD1 might be the D (6 bases). CDR1 is LGHNT and CDR2 is FRNRAP in the germline V gene. CDR3 size: 16 residues. The V and J ends lost 3 bases and 0 bases respectively, with 14 bases between them. CDR3 loop: CASGFIRGGLNTEAFF. The CDR3 DNA is TGTGCTAGTGGTTTTATTAGGGGGGGACTGAACACTGAAGCTTTCTTT.

The chain has TRBV7-6 and TRBJ2-1; D not certain. The CDR3 length is 13 residues. Trimming shortened V by 1 base and J by 8 bases, and 9 bases separated the two germline ends. From germline, CDR1 is SGHVS and CDR2 FNYEAQ. CDR3 nucleotide sequence: TGTGCCAGCAGCTTAGTAAGGCCCGATGAGCAGTTCTTC. Protein sequence: CASSLVRPDEQFF. The full variable domain, in which reference TRBV7-6 and TRBJ2-1 provide the parts outside the CDR3, is GAGVSQSPRYKVTKRGQDVALRCDPISGHVSLYWYRQALGQGPEFLTYFNYEAQQDKSGLPNDRFSAERPEGSISTLTIQRTEQRDSAMYRCASSLVRPDEQFFGPGTRLTVL.

V and J are TRBV19 and TRBJ1-6, with D possibly being TRBD1 (5 bases). From germline, CDR1 is LNHDA and CDR2 SQIVND (reference sequence). The CDR3 runs 14 residues. The V and J ends lost 4 bases and 10 bases respectively, with 14 bases between them. The CDR3, as DNA: TGTGCCAGTAGTACCGGGGGTTATGGCTCACCCCTCCACTTT. Residues: CASSTGGYGSPLHF. Full variable domain (missing parts from reference TRBV19 and TRBJ1-6): DGGITQSPKYLFRKEGQNVTLSCEQNLNHDAMYWYRQDPGQGLRLIYYSQIVNDFQKGDIAEGYSVSREKKESFPLTVTSAQKNPTAFYLCASSTGGYGSPLHFGNGTRLTVT.

This clone was found a few times. The chain carries TRBV14 and TRBJ1-1; D perhaps matches TRBD1 (5 bases). The CDR3 spans 15 residues. From germline, CDR1 is SGHDN and CDR2 FVKESK. V lost 2 bases and J 0 bases, leaving 10 bases between the germline ends. CDR3 bases: TGTGCCAGCAGCCAACGAAGGGGCATGAACACTGAAGCTTTCTTT. Protein: CASSQRRGMNTEAFF.

This chain links TRBV18 with TRBJ1-5, with TRBD1 identical over 8 bases. The CDR3 is made up of 17 amino acids. Germline V gene lookup returns CDR1 KGHSH and CDR2 LQKENI. J gave up 6 bases and V 0 bases, and 10 bases lay outside the gene matches. The CDR3 DNA reads as TGTGCCAGCTCACCACCGGTTGGACAGGGAAGATTTCAGCCCCAGCATTTT. Its protein is CASSPPVGQGRFQPQHF.

The chain uses TRBV7-2 and TRBJ2-1; 8 bases line up with TRBD2. V lost 5 bases to trimming and J lost 9 bases; unmatched junction nucleotides: 3. Looked up from germline, CDR1 is SGHTA and CDR2 is FQGNSA. The CDR3 extends over 12 amino acids. In nucleotides, the CDR3 is TGTGCCAGCAGCCCGGGACTAGGTGAGCAGTTCTTC. Translating it yields CASSPGLGEQFF.

The J gene is TRBJ1-2, the V gene TRBV4-1, with D possibly being TRBD1 (5 bases). V lost 1 base, J lost 6 bases, and 12 bases lay in between. CDR1 MGHRA and CDR2 YSYEKL come from the germline V gene. This CDR3 is built from 14 residues. Written as DNA, the CDR3 is TGCGCCAGCAGCCAAGTTGGGACGCCAAATGGCTACACCTTC. It codes for CASSQVGTPNGYTF.

The V gene is TRBV5-1, the J gene TRBJ2-1, with 10 bases matching TRBD1. The CDR3 loop spans 15 amino acids. J was trimmed by 5 bases and V by 2 bases; bases with no gene match: 4. CDR1 SGHRS and CDR2 YFSETQ come from the germline V gene. Here the CDR3 DNA reads TGCGCCAGCAGCTTAAGGACAGGGGGGAACAATGAGCAGTTCTTC. Its protein is CASSLRTGGNNEQFF.

This clone came up a few times. This chain links TRBV7-9 with TRBJ1-2; D unresolved. Germline V gene data show CDR1 as SEHNR and CDR2 as FQNEAQ (reference sequence). Trimming stripped 8 bases from V and 0 bases from J, with 7 bases between. This CDR3 contains 12 residues. The CDR3 DNA reads TGTGCCAGCGAAGGGTCTAACTATGGCTACACCTTC. Translating gives CASEGSNYGYTF.

The count of this clone is one. The CDR3 here is CSGRAPGANVLTF. CDR3 DNA sequence: TGCAGCGGCAGGGCTCCTGGGGCCAACGTCCTGACTTTC. J is TRBJ2-6 and V is TRBV29-1; the D gene is possibly TRBD1 (5 bases). Germline values: CDR1 SQVTM, CDR2 ANQGSEA. The CDR3 has 13 amino acids. The V end was cut by 7 bases, the J end by 2 bases, with 9 bases between.

This chain joins TRBV11-1 and TRBJ2-5, with D uncertain. The end of the DNA aligns better with TRBJ2-7, so the J call may be wrong. CDR3 length: 12 residues. Germline V gives CDR1 SGHAT, CDR2 FQDESV (reference sequence). The CDR3 nucleotides are TGTGCCAGCTCTGTTAGGTCCTACGAGCAGTACTTC. It specifies CASSVRSYEQYF.

The chain uses TRBV7-9 and TRBJ2-3; no definite D call. CDR3 length equals 12 residues. V was trimmed by 6 bases and J by 6 bases, leaving 10 bases between them. Germline-derived CDR1 and CDR2 are SEHNR and FQNEAQ (reference sequence). CDR3 region: CASSSSADTQYF. In DNA form, the CDR3 reads TGTGCCAGCAGTTCTAGTGCCGATACGCAGTATTTT.

This clone was counted only a few times. The chain carries TRBV7-2 and TRBJ2-7; 11 bases align to TRBD1. The CDR3 has 15 residues. Per germline, CDR1 SGHTA and CDR2 FQGNSA. The J segment lost 6 bases and the V segment lost 5 bases, leaving 9 bases of the junction unmatched. The CDR3 DNA follows: TGTGCCAGCAGCCTTACGGGACAGGGGGTCGGCGAGCAGTACTTC. It codes for CASSLTGQGVGEQYF. The complete variable domain, with remaining parts taken from reference TRBV7-2 and TRBJ2-7, reads GAGVSQSPSNKVTEKGKDVELRCDPISGHTALYWYRQSLGQGLEFLIYFQGNSAPDKSGLPSDRFSAERTGGSVSTLTIQRTQQEDSAVYLCASSLTGQGVGEQYFGPGTRLTVT.

This clone was counted a few times. The chain carries TRBV29-1 and TRBJ2-5; D could derive from TRBD1 or TRBD2 (5 bases each). The V end was cut by 2 bases, the J end by 5 bases, with 15 bases between. This CDR3 is built from 14 residues. Germline V lookup: CDR1 SQVTM, CDR2 ANQGSEA. CDR3 sequence: CSVEMVEGWETQYF. The CDR3 bases are TGCAGCGTTGAAATGGTCGAGGGGTGGGAGACCCAGTACTTC. Complete variable domain (other parts from reference TRBV29-1 and TRBJ2-5): SAVISQKPSRDICQRGTSLTIQCQVDSQVTMMFWYRQQPGQSLTLIATANQGSEATYESGFVIDKFPISRPNLTFSTLTVSNMSPEDSSIYLCSVEMVEGWETQYFGPGTRLLVL.

The gene calls are TRBV7-2 and TRBJ1-3; possible D gene TRBD1, 6 bases. Trimming left V 5 bases short and J 7 bases short, with 18 bases between. CDR3 length equals 15 residues. The germline CDR1 and CDR2 sequences are SGHTA and FQGNSA. The CDR3 here is CASSPSRGGDNTIYF. The CDR3 coding sequence is TGTGCCAGCAGCCCAAGCAGGGGAGGTGACAACACCATATATTTT.

The chain links TRBV21-1 to TRBJ1-5. TRBV21-1 is noted as a pseudogene. There are 19 residues in the CDR3. This CDR3 reads CASSKGTGLRGPGNQPQHF. CDR3 DNA sequence: TGTGCCAGCAGCAAAGGGACCGGATTAAGGGGCCCGGGGAATCAGCCCCAGCATTTT.

This clone has just one count. The rearrangement links TRBV29-1 to TRBJ2-1, with 9 bases lining up with TRBD1. J gave up 3 bases and V 6 bases, and 3 bases lay outside the gene matches. This CDR3 is 13 amino acids long. Germline values: CDR1 SQVTM, CDR2 ANQGSEA. The CDR3 DNA reads TGCAGCGTCGTGGGACAGGGCTACAATGAGCAGTTCTTC. Residues: CSVVGQGYNEQFF.

The chain couples TRBV6-5 to TRBJ1-1; no reliable D call. This CDR3 has 16 amino acids. V was clipped by 4 bases and J by 4 bases, with 19 bases between them. Germline values: CDR1 MNHEY, CDR2 SVGAGI. This CDR3 reads CASSLHGKGRGTEAFF. For the CDR3, the DNA is TGTGCCAGCAGTTTGCATGGGAAGGGTCGGGGCACTGAAGCTTTCTTT.

This sequence joins TRBV7-9 and TRBJ1-5; D remains unclear. Per germline, CDR1 SEHNR and CDR2 FQNEAQ (reference sequence). V dropped 1 base and J dropped 0 bases, with 10 bases sitting between them. The CDR3 is 16 amino acids. The DNA of the CDR3 is TGTGCCAGCAGCTTAGATGCAGTTTATAGCAATCAGCCCCAGCATTTT. Its protein is CASSLDAVYSNQPQHF.

This clone was observed a single time. This chain connects TRBV4-2 to TRBJ2-7; 7 nucleotides match TRBD2. The trim removed 1 base at V and 4 bases at J, leaving 4 bases unmatched. CDR3 size: 14 residues. CDR1 is LGHNA and CDR2 is YNFKEQ in the germline V gene. The chain's CDR3 is CASSQGEGNYEQYF. The CDR3 DNA reads as TGTGCCAGCAGCCAAGGGGAGGGCAATTACGAGCAGTACTTC.

The V gene is TRBV18, the J gene TRBJ1-5; D gene ambiguous. The CDR3 length is 17 residues. Looked up from germline, CDR1 is KGHSH and CDR2 is LQKENI. V lost 3 bases and J lost 1, with 16 bases in between. CDR3 DNA sequence: TGTGCCAGCTCACCGTCGACAACAGTTGGGAGCAATCAGCCCCAGCATTTT. Amino acid sequence: CASSPSTTVGSNQPQHF.

The chain recombines TRBV27 with TRBJ2-7; D may match TRBD1 or TRBD2 (6 bases each). The CDR3 consists of 15 residues. The germline CDR1 and CDR2 sequences are MNHEY and SMNVEV (reference sequence). The germline V and J ends were trimmed by 2 bases and 1 base, with 12 bases remaining between them. CDR3 sequence reads: CASSLRGAPSYEQYF. In nucleotides, the CDR3 is TGTGCCAGCAGTTTAAGGGGGGCCCCTTCCTACGAGCAGTACTTC.

This clone was seen more than once but under ten times. The rearrangement joins TRBV25-1 to TRBJ1-2; 7 bases line up with TRBD1. CDR1 MGHDK and CDR2 SYGVNS come from the germline V gene. J lost 7 bases, V lost 10 bases, and 12 bases had no gene match. The CDR3 spans 13 residues. This chain's CDR3 is CATSRTGNRGYTF. CDR3 bases: TGTGCCACCTCCCGGACAGGTAATCGTGGCTACACCTTC.

This clone was recorded a few times. The chain combines TRBV7-8 with TRBJ2-7, with D possibly matching TRBD2 (6 bases). Trimming stripped 2 bases from V and 2 bases from J, with 16 bases between. Germline CDR1 is SGHVS and CDR2 is FQNEAQ. This CDR3 is 16 amino acids long. The DNA of the CDR3 is TGTGCCAGCAGCTTACCCGAAAAGGAGGGAACCTACGAGCAGTACTTC. It codes for CASSLPEKEGTYEQYF.

This chain joins TRBV9 and TRBJ2-1; D uncertain. The V end lost 0 bases, the J end lost 5 bases, and 12 bases lay between the germline ends. The length of the CDR3 is 15 residues. Germline V lookup: CDR1 SGDLS, CDR2 YYNGEE. CDR3 residues: CASSVAGRADNEQFF. The CDR3, as DNA: TGTGCCAGCAGCGTAGCCGGTCGGGCAGACAATGAGCAGTTCTTC.

Note on this clone: Other DNA variants within this sample encode the same CDR3. The chain joins TRBV9 to TRBJ2-7, with 7 bases identical to TRBD1. The CDR3 is made up of 14 amino acids. The trim removed 0 bases at V and 3 bases at J, leaving 3 bases unmatched. Looked up from germline, CDR1 is SGDLS and CDR2 is YYNGEE. The CDR3 nucleotides are TGTGCCAGCAGCGTAGGAGGGGGCGGCTACGAGCAGTACTTC. Protein product: CASSVGGGGYEQYF. Variable domain in full (rest from reference TRBV9 and TRBJ2-7): DSGVTQTPKHLITATGQRVTLRCSPRSGDLSVYWYQQSLDQGLQFLIQYYNGEERAKGNILERFSAQQFPDLHSELNLSSLELGDSALYFCASSVGGGGYEQYFGPGTRLTVT.

This clone was observed a single time. CDR3 sequence: CATSLDTTYEQYF. The CDR3 coding sequence is TGTGCCACCAGCCTCGACACCACCTACGAGCAGTACTTC. This chain joins TRBV15 and TRBJ2-7; D gene ambiguous. Per the germline V gene, CDR1 is LNHNV and CDR2 is YYDKDF (reference sequence). Between the trimmed V and J ends, which lost 5 bases and 2 bases, there was a span of 10 bases. The CDR3 spans 13 residues. The full variable domain, its missing parts supplied by reference TRBV15 and TRBJ2-7, is DAMVIQNPRYQVTQFGKPVTLSCSQTLNHNVMYWYQQKSSQAPKLLFHYYDKDFNNEADTPDNFQSRRPNTSFCFLDIRSPGLGDTAMYLCATSLDTTYEQYFGPGTRLTVT.